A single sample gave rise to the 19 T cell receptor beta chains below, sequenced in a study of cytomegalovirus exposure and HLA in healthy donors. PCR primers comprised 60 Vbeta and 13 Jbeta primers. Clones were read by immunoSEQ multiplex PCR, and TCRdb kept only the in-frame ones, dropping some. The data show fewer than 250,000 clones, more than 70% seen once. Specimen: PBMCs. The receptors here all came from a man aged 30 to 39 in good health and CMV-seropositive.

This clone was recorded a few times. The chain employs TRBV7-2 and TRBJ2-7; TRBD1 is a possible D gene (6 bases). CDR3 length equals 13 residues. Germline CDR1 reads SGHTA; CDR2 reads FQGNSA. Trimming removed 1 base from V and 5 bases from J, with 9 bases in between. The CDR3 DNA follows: TGTGCCAGCAGCTTAGGGACAGTCCACGAGCAGTACTTC. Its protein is CASSLGTVHEQYF.

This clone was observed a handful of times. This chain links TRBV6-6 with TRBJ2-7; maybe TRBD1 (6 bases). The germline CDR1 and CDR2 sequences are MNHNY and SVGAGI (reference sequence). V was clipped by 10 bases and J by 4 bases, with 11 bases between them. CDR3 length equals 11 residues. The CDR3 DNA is TGTGCCACGGGACAAAAATACGAGCAGTACTTC. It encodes CATGQKYEQYF.

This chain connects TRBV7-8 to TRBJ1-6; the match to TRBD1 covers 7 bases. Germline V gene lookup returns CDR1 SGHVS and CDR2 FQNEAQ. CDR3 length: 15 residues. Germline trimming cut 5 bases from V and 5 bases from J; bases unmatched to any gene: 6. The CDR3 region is CASSRRQGDNSPLHF. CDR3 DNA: TGTGCCAGCAGCCGCCGACAGGGCGATAATTCACCCCTCCACTTT.

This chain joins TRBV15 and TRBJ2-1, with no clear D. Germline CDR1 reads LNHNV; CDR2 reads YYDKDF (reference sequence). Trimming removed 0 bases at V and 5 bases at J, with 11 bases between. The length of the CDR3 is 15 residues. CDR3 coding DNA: TGTGCCACCAGCAGAGATCTTCCTAGAGACAATGAGCAGTTCTTC. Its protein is CATSRDLPRDNEQFF.

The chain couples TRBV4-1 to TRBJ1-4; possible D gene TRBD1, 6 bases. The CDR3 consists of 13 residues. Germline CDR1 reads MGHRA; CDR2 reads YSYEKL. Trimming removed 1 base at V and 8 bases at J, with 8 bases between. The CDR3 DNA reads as TGCGCCAGCAGCCAAGCAGACAGGGAAAAACTGTTTTTT. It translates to CASSQADREKLFF.

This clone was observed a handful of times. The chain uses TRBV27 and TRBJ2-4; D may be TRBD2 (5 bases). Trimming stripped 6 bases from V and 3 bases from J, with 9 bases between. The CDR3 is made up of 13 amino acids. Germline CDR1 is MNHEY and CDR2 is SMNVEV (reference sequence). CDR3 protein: CASRDEGKNIQYF. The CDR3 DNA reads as TGTGCCAGCAGAGACGAGGGCAAAAACATTCAGTACTTC.

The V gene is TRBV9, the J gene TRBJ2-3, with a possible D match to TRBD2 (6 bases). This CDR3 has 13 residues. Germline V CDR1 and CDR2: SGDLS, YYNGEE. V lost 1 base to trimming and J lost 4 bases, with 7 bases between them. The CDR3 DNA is TGTGCCAGCAGCGTAAGGGAGGCAGATACGCAGTATTTT. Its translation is CASSVREADTQYF.

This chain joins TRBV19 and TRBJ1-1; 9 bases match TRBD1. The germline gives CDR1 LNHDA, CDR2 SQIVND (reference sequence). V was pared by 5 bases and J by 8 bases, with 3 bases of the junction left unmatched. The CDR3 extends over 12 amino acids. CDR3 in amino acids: CASSFGQGEAFF. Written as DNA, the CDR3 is TGTGCCAGTAGTTTCGGACAGGGGGAAGCTTTCTTT. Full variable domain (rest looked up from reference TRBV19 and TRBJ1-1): DGGITQSPKYLFRKEGQNVTLSCEQNLNHDAMYWYRQDPGQGLRLIYYSQIVNDFQKGDIAEGYSVSREKKESFPLTVTSAQKNPTAFYLCASSFGQGEAFFGQGTRLTVV.

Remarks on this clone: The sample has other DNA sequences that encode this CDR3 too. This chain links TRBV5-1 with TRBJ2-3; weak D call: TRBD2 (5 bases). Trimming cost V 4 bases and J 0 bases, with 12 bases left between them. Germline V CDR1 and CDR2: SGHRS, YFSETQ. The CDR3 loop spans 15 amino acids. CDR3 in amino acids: CASSQDGGSTDTQYF. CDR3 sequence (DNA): TGCGCCAGCAGCCAAGATGGAGGTAGCACAGATACGCAGTATTTT. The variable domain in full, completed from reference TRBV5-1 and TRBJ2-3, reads KAGVTQTPRYLIKTRGQQVTLSCSPISGHRSVSWYQQTPGQGLQFLFEYFSETQRNKGNFPGRFSGRQFSNSRSEMNVSTLELGDSALYLCASSQDGGSTDTQYFGPGTRLTVL.

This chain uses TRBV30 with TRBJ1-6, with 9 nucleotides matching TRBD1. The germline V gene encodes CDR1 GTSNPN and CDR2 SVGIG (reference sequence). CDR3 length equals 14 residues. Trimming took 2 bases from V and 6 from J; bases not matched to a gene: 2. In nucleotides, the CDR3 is TGTGCCTGGAGTCCGGGACAGGGTAATTCACCCCTCCACTTT. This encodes CAWSPGQGNSPLHF.

The CDR3 region has the DNA TGTGCCAGCAGTCCCGGACTAGCGGGAGGGTTTGAGCAGTTCTTC. This encodes CASSPGLAGGFEQFF. This rearrangement joins TRBV27 to TRBJ2-1; 15 bases match TRBD2. V lost 5 bases and J lost 9; bases outside the gene matches: 5. CDR1 and CDR2 (germline): MNHEY, SMNVEV (reference sequence). The CDR3 is 15 residues long.

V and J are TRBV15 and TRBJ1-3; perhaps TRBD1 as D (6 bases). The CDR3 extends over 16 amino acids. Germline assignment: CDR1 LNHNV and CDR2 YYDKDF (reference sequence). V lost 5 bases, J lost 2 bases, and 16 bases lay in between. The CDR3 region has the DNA TGTGCCACCAGCTCCTACAGGGTAGTTGCTGGAAACACCATATATTTT. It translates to CATSSYRVVAGNTIYF.

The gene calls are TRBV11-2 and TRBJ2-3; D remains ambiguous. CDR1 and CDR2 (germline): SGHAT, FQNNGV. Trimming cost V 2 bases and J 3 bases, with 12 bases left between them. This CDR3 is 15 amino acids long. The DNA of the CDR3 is TGTGCCAGCAGCTTATACTCCTACGGGACAGATACGCAGTATTTT. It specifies CASSLYSYGTDTQYF.

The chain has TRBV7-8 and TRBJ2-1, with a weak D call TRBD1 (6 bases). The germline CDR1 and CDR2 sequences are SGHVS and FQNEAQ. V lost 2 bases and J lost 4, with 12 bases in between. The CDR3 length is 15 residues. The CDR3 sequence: CASSLSTGIYNEQFF. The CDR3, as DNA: TGTGCCAGCAGCTTAAGCACAGGGATATACAATGAGCAGTTCTTC.

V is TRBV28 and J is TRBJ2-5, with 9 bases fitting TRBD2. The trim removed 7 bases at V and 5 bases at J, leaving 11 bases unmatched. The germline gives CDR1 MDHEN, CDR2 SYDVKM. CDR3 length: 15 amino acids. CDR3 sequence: CASIETREGLETQYF. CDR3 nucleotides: TGTGCCAGCATAGAGACGCGGGAGGGCCTGGAGACCCAGTACTTC.

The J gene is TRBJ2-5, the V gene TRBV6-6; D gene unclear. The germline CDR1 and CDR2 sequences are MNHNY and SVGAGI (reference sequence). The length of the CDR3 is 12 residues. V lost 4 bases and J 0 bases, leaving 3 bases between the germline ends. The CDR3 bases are TGTGCCAGCAGTTCAAACCAAGAGACCCAGTACTTC. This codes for CASSSNQETQYF.

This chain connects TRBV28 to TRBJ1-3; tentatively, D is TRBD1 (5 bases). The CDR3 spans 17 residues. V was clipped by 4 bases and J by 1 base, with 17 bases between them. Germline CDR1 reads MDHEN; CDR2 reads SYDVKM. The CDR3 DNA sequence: TGTGCCAGCAGTTCCGCATGGGGGACTGTGTCTGGAAACACCATATATTTT. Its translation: CASSSAWGTVSGNTIYF.

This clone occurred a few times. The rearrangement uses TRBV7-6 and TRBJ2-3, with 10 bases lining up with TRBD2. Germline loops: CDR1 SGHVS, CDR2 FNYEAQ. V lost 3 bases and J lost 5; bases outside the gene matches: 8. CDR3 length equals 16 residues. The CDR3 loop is CASSFIASGGQDTQYF. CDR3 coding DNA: TGTGCCAGCAGCTTCATCGCTAGCGGGGGTCAAGATACGCAGTATTTT.

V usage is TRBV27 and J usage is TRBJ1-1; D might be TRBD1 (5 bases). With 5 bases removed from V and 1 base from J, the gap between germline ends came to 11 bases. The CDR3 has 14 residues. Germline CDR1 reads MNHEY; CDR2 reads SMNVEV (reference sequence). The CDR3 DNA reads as TGTGCCAGCAGTCCCTCCCAGGGGAACACTGAAGCTTTCTTT. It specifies CASSPSQGNTEAFF.